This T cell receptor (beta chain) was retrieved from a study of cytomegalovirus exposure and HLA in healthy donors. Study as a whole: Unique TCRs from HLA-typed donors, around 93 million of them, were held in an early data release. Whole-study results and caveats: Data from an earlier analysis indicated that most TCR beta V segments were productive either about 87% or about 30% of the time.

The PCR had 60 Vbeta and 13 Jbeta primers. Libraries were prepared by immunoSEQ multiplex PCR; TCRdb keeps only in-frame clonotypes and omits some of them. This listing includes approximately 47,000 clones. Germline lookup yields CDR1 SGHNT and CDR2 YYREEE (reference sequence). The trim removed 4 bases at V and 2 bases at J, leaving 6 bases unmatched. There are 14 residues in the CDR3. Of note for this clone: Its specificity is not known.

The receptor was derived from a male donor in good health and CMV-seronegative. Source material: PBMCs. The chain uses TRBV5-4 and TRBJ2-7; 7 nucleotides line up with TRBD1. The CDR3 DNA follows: TGTGCCAGCAGCGCCGGGGACAGACCCTACGAGCAGTACTTC. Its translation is CASSAGDRPYEQYF.